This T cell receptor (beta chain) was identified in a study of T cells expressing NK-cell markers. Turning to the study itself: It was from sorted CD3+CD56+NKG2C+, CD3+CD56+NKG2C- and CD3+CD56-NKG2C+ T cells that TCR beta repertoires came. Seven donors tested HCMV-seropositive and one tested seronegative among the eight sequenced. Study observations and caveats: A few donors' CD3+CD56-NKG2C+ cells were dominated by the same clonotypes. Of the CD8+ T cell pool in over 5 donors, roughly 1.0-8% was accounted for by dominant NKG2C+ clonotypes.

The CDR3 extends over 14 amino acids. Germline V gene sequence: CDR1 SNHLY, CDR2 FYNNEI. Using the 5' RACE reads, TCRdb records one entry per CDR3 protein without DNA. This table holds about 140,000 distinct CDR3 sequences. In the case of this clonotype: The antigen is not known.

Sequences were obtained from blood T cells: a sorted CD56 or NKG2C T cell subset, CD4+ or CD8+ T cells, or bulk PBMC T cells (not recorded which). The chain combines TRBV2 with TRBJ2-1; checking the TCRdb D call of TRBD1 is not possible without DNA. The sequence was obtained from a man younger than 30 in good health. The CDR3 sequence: CATIPTGTYNEQFF.